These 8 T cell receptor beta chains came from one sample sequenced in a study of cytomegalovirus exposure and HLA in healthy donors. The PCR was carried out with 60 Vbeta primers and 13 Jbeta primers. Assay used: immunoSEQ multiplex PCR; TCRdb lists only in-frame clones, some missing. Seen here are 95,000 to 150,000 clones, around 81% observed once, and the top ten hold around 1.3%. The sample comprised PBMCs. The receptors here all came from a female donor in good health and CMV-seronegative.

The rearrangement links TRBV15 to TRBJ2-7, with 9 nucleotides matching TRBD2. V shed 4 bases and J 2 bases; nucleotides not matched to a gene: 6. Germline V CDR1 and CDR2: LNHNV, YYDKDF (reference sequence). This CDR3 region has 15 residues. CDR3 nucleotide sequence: TGTGCCACCAGCACTGGTAGCGGGAGAGCCTACGAGCAGTACTTC. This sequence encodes CATSTGSGRAYEQYF.

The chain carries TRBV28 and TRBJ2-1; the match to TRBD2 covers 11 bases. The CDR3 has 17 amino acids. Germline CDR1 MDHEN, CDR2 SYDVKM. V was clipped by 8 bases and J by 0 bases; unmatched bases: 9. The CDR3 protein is CASLTSGTRSSYNEQFF. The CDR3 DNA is TGTGCCAGCCTGACTAGCGGGACGCGGAGCTCCTACAATGAGCAGTTCTTC.

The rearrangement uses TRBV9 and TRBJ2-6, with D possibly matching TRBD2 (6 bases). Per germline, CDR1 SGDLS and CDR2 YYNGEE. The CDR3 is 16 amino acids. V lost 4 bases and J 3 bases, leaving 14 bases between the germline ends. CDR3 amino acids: CASSPRGGYGANVLTF. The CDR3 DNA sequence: TGTGCCAGCAGCCCCCGTGGAGGGTATGGGGCCAACGTCCTGACTTTC.

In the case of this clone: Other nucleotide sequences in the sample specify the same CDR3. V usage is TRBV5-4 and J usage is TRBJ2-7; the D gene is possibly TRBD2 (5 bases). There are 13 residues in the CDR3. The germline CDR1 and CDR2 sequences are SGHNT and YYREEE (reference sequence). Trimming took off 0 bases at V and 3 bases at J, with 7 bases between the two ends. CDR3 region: CASSLVGGYEQYF. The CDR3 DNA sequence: TGTGCCAGCAGCTTGGTCGGAGGCTACGAGCAGTACTTC.

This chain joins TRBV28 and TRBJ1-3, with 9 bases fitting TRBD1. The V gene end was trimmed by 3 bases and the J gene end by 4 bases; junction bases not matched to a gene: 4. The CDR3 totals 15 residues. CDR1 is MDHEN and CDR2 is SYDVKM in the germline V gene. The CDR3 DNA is TGTGCCAGCAGTTTGGACAGGGGCCTCGGAAACACCATATATTTT. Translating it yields CASSLDRGLGNTIYF.

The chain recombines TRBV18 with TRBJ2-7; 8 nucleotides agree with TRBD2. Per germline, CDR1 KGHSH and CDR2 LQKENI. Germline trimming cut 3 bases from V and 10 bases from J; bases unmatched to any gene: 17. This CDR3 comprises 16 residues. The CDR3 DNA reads TGTGCCAGCTCACCGGAAGCCGACAGCGGGAGAGGGGTTCAGTACTTC. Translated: CASSPEADSGRGVQYF. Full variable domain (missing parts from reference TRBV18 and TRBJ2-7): NAGVMQNPRHLVRRRGQEARLRCSPMKGHSHVYWYRQLPEEGLKFMVYLQKENIIDESGMPKERFSAEFPKEGPSILRIQQVVRGDSAAYFCASSPEADSGRGVQYFGPGTRLTVT.

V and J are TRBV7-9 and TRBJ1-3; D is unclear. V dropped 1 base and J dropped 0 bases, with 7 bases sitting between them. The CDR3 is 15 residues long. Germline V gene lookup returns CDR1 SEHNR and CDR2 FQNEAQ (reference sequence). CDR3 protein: CASSLVQASGNTIYF. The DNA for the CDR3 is TGTGCCAGCAGCTTAGTGCAGGCCTCTGGAAACACCATATATTTT.

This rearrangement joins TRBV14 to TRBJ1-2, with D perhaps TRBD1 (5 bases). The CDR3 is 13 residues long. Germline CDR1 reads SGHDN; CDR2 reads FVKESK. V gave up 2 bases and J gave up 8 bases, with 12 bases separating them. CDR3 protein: CASSQLPGKGYTF. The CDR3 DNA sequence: TGTGCCAGCAGCCAACTCCCAGGGAAAGGCTACACCTTC.